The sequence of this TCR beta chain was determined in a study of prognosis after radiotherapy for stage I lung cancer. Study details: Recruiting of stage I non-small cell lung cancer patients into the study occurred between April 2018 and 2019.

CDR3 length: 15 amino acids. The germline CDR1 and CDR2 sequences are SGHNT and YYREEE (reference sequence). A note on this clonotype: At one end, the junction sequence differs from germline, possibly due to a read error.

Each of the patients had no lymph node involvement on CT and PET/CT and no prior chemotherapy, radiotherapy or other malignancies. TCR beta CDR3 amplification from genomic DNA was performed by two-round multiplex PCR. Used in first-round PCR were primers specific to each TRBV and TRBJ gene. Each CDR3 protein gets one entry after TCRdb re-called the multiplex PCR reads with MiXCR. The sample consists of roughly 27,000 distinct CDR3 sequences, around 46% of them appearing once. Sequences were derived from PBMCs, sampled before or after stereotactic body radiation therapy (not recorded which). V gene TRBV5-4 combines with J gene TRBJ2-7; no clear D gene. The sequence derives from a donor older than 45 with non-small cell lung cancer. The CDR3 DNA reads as TGTGCCAGCAGCTTGGGGCAGCGCTTCTCCGACGAGCAGTACTTC. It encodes CASSLGQRFSDEQYF.